This TCR beta chain was sequenced in a study of CD8+CD57+ T cells in acquired aplastic anemia. It was patients with CD8+CD57+ cell expansion by flow cytometry who were chosen for sequencing. Severe acquired aplastic anemia was the diagnosis recorded for all patients. There are 14 residues in the CDR3. J lost 6 bases, V lost 0 bases, and 5 bases had no gene match. Germline V gene sequence: CDR1 MGHDK, CDR2 SYGVNS. About this clonotype itself: Its cognate antigen is unknown.

Findings of the study overall: Patients and controls were not found to differ significantly in CD8+ Simpson's diversity. Some 31 sequences, all CD8+ CDR3, were shared between patients and controls.

According to the study, genomic DNA was the template for TCR beta VDJ and CDR3 profiling. TCRdb independently ran MiXCR on the reads; one entry per CDR3 protein. This sample carries 150,000 to 200,000 distinct CDR3 sequences, roughly 50% of them seen once, and the ten largest clones take more than 30%. The rearrangement uses TRBV25-1 and TRBJ2-7; TRBD1 aligns across 7 bases. Sequences were obtained from sorted CD4+, CD8+, or CD8+CD57+ T cells (not recorded which) from PBMCs. The source of this sequence is a human donor with aplastic anemia. The CDR3 sequence: CASSEYSRGLEQYF. The CDR3 nucleotides are TGTGCCAGCAGTGAATATTCGAGGGGGCTCGAGCAGTACTTC.